This is a list of T cell receptor beta chains from one sample in a study of CXCR3-negative and CXCR3-positive naive CD8 T cells. TCRdb derives one entry per CDR3 protein from the 5' RACE reads, leaving out DNA. With a few thousand distinct CDR3 sequences in the sample, the ten largest clones hold approximately 1.2%. The sequenced material came from naive CXCR3- CD8+ T cells from blood. These receptors were obtained from a human donor in good health. Some clones in this sample may be carry-over from other donors' samples. The CDR3 runs from the conserved cysteine through the conserved F or W. The size field is filled for only some rows; it gives once, few, many or a size class.

TRBJ1-2 - TRBV27 CASKGGANYGYTF
TRBJ2-3 medium-sized TRBV4-2 CASSQESSSLRTDTQYF
TRBJ2-7 medium-sized TRBV6-2/TRBV6-3 CASSGSGNLYEQYF
TRBJ2-2 medium-sized TRBV7-8 CASSQTGELFF
TRBJ2-7 medium-sized TRBV20-1 CSALTGESYEQYF
TRBJ2-7 medium-sized TRBV29-1 CSVLITARWGEQYF
TRBJ1-2 medium-sized TRBV21-1 CASSKDFGGLHYYGYTF
TRBJ2-2 medium-sized TRBV24-1 CATSDLGQVAGELFF
TRBJ2-3 - TRBV6-2/TRBV6-3 CASSYASGEDYDTQYF
TRBJ1-2 - TRBV29-1 CSVGPTGSIYGYTF
TRBJ2-2 medium-sized TRBV29-1 CSVGNRGLTGELFF
TRBJ2-7 medium-sized TRBV7-2 CASSLGHRGFSYEQYF
TRBJ2-2 medium-sized TRBV29-1 CSVILNTGELFF
TRBJ1-6 - TRBV7-2 CASSLVGTGSSPLHF
TRBJ2-3 medium-sized TRBV25-1 CASSELWGTQYF
TRBJ2-3 - TRBV28 CASSLGAGGDTQYF
TRBJ1-2 medium-sized TRBV7-2 CASSLGLRGYTF
TRBJ1-1 - TRBV7-9 CASSPGQGVNTEAFF
TRBJ2-7 medium-sized TRBV24-1 CATSDPDSRQGYEQYF
TRBJ2-3 medium-sized TRBV20-1 CSARDLRGPADTQYF
TRBJ2-1 medium-sized TRBV12-3/TRBV12-4 CASSSASSGRNYEQFF
TRBJ1-4 - TRBV12-3/TRBV12-4 CASSFSRNAGEKPFF
TRBJ2-1 medium-sized TRBV29-1 CSATGLRNEQFF
TRBJ1-1 medium-sized TRBV13 CASSLGGSEAFF
TRBJ1-2 - TRBV29-1 CSANVAAPDGYTF
TRBJ2-6 medium-sized TRBV15 CATDVGRTGANVLTF
TRBJ2-3 - TRBV7-6 CASSLQGGAPSTDTQYF
TRBJ1-2 medium-sized TRBV5-1 CASSVTGLNYGYTF
TRBJ1-5 medium-sized TRBV7-9 CASSLVNQPQHF
TRBJ2-7 medium-sized TRBV27 CASSTGTGAYEQYF
TRBJ2-1 medium-sized TRBV4-3 CASSQARGGLAAYNEQFF
TRBJ2-5 medium-sized TRBV5-1 CASSFSPSEDLRETQYF
TRBJ2-7 medium-sized TRBV29-1 CSVEPGQGVEQYF
TRBJ2-2 medium-sized TRBV29-1 CSVLAALTGELFF
TRBJ2-5 - TRBV13 CASSLGPEDTETQYF
TRBJ2-1 medium-sized TRBV29-1 CSVPGTSRSYNEQFF
TRBJ2-2 - TRBV3-1 CASSLDRLELFF
TRBJ2-1 - TRBV20-1 CSVNELAQPYNEQFF
TRBJ1-2 medium-sized TRBV14 CASSHTQETNYGYTF
TRBJ2-7 - TRBV28 CASSSGPERASYEQYF
TRBJ1-5 - TRBV28 CASSSYSGNQPQHF
TRBJ1-1 - TRBV6-6 CASGMNTEAFF
TRBJ2-5 medium-sized TRBV14 CASSQGLPFQETQYF
TRBJ2-7 medium-sized TRBV27 CASSLSSGTVLYEQYF
TRBJ1-2 medium-sized TRBV29-1 CSVEDRTGGGYGYTF
TRBJ2-3 medium-sized TRBV29-1 CSVRLAGIGNTQYF
TRBJ2-4 medium-sized TRBV20-1 CSAREGGAAKNIQYF
TRBJ1-6 - TRBV9 CASSEGLYNSPLHF
TRBJ1-2 medium-sized TRBV12-5 CASGWGRNYGYTF
TRBJ2-3 - TRBV7-2 CASSLPVTVPTDTQYF
TRBJ2-7 - TRBV7-8 CASSDRDEQYF
TRBJ2-7 medium-sized TRBV29-1 CSVRTGRTYEQYF
TRBJ1-2 medium-sized TRBV6-6 CATQAGNYGYTF
TRBJ1-1 medium-sized TRBV28 CASSPEQGDANTEAFF